This T cell receptor (beta chain) came from a study of T cell clonality in common variable immunodeficiency (dated by TCRdb to the mid-2010s). Study-wide conclusions, independent of this receptor: Increased TCRbeta clonality was found in CVID subjects compared with healthy controls (t-test p = 0.018), with the increase being most characteristic of about a third of subjects. CVID subjects shared fewer TCRbeta clones with each other than healthy controls did (p < 0.0001). Correlations of repertoire features with clinical complications were constrained by heterogeneity among patients within the CVID cohort. Despite equal DNA input, controls averaged approximately 84,000 unique sequences per sample versus roughly 32,000 in CVID samples. CVID TCRbeta sequences reportedly showed fewer deletions and N-nucleotide insertions and lacked highly modified clones with 13 or more V deletions. It was noted by the authors that sequencing of the repertoires of T cell subpopulations would be needed to clarify the cause of the increased clonality in CVID.

This clone was observed at least ten times. Its antigen is unknown. The read finishes 3 residues shy of the CDR3 end, and the germline J gene is used to complete it. Most CVID patients and most healthy controls were of Caucasian heritage. From each donor, roughly 5 to 8 ml of heparinized peripheral whole blood was collected. Genomic DNA from adults with common variable immune deficiency (CVID) and from healthy adult controls was used for sequencing of TCRbeta CDR3 repertoires. The control group was made up of about 22 healthy adult volunteers (approximately ten male and 12 female) whose ages ranged from about 20 to 66 years, with a mean age of 34. Diluted blood was density-centrifuged over Hypaque 1077 or Ficoll-Paque to isolate peripheral blood mononuclear cells. Unsorted mononuclear cells served as the source of genomic DNA, which was extracted either by Qiagen column purification or by a centrifugation-based method.

Equivalent amounts of genomic DNA from CVID and control samples were used as sequencing input. For every sample, a 60 bp segment covering the rearranged TCRbeta CDR3 region was amplified and then sequenced. The immunoSEQ assay, a bias-corrected multiplex PCR with high-throughput sequencing, was employed for TCRbeta amplification. Per the original workflow: Each unique nucleotide sequence was treated as a clone and annotated with V, D and J genes, copy number and frequency. Sequences were labeled productive if in frame, and non-productive if out of frame or containing stop codons. As previously described, Shannon's entropy was used to calculate clonality. Mean CDR3 Kyte-Doolittle hydropathy was derived from the predicted amino acid sequences of productive clones. Scaled V gene usage was hierarchically clustered using Manhattan distance and complete linkage with the R hclust function. Clone sharing by CDR3 amino acid sequence was assessed by resampling 12 repertoires per group over 100 rounds. Repertoires were searched for approximately 70 published EBV-specific and a few hundred published CMV-specific TCRbeta sequences. A couple of CVID samples that yielded fewer than 10,000 sequences were excluded from the analysis, so 35 to 50 CVID repertoires were retained. This immuneACCESS table, as held by TCRdb, lists in-frame sequences with V and J called but not all clones. Of the missing ones, under half trace to an unresolved V gene in checked studies; the others have no known cause. V, J and clone size reflect that table, while D and trimming were determined from the DNA. For this sample, fewer than 60,000 clones appear and none is a singleton. Around 2% of the sample is held by the ten biggest clonotypes.

CDR1 and CDR2 are read off the germline V gene (reference sequence) as DFQATT and SNEGSKA. The trim is 1 base for V and 5 bases for J, with a gap of 8 bases between the germline ends. Counted from cysteine to phenylalanine, this CDR3 has 12 amino acids. Part of the CDR3 DNA is given, 27 bases translated from base 1. The TCR was taken from a person aged 18 to 75 in good health. In this chain, TRBV20-1 is recombined with TRBJ2-5; TRBD1 is perhaps the D gene, given 5 matching bases. Sequenced material: peripheral blood mononuclear cells. This receptor carries the CDR3 CSARVQGETQYF. The DNA read from the CDR3 is TGCAGTGCTAGAGTCCAGGGCGAGACC.